This passage covers 14 T cell receptor beta chains from one sample sequenced in a study of siplizumab effects on memory and regulatory T cells (dated by TCRdb to the late 2010s). The library was produced with the immunoSEQ multiplex PCR assay. TCRdb's version of the immuneACCESS table is confined to in-frame rearrangements and falls short of the full clone set. An unresolved V gene accounts for under half of the shortfall where checked; the remainder is of unknown origin. The sample includes approximately 100,000 clones, with roughly 94% observed a single time. The ten biggest clones cover around 0.6% of the sample. The source material was Tregs sorted from blood. The receptors stem from a human donor in good health.

This chain links TRBV7-3 with TRBJ2-6; a weak D match, TRBD2 (6 bases). The germline V and J ends were trimmed by 7 bases and 2 bases, with 9 bases remaining between them. The CDR3 length is 14 residues. Germline-derived CDR1 and CDR2 are SGHTA and FQGTGA. The CDR3 nucleotides read TGTGCCAGCACTCGCGGGGCTGGGGCCAACGTCCTGACTTTC. Its protein is CASTRGAGANVLTF. Supplemented by reference TRBV7-3 and TRBJ2-6, the full variable domain reads GAGVSQTPSNKVTEKGKYVELRCDPISGHTALYWYRQSLGQGPEFLIYFQGTGAADDSGLPNDRFFAVRPEGSVSTLKIQRTERGDSAVYLCASTRGAGANVLTFGAGSRLTVL.

This clone appeared a single time. The V gene is TRBV14, the J gene TRBJ2-7; TRBD1 matches 7 bases. The J segment lost 3 bases and the V segment lost 5 bases, leaving 10 bases of the junction unmatched. The CDR3 length is 15 residues. Germline V gene lookup returns CDR1 SGHDN and CDR2 FVKESK. CDR3 nucleotides: TGTGCCAGCAGCTTTGCCCTGGGACAGAACTACGAGCAGTACTTC. It codes for CASSFALGQNYEQYF.

V is TRBV28 and J is TRBJ1-2; 7 bases agree with TRBD1. Germline V gives CDR1 MDHEN, CDR2 SYDVKM. After removal of 6 bases from V and 8 bases from J, the junction contained 12 bases not matched to a gene. The CDR3 consists of 14 residues. The CDR3 loop is CASRHTDRVGGYTF. DNA for the CDR3: TGTGCCAGCAGACACACCGACAGGGTAGGCGGCTACACCTTC.

This sequence joins TRBV27 and TRBJ1-2, with D possibly matching TRBD1 (5 bases). V lost 5 bases and J lost 7, with 20 bases in between. From germline, CDR1 is MNHEY and CDR2 SMNVEV (reference sequence). This CDR3 is built from 15 residues. This CDR3 reads CASSLGASHFLGYTF. The CDR3 DNA sequence: TGTGCCAGCAGTCTAGGGGCCAGTCATTTTCTTGGCTACACCTTC.

The chain joins TRBV29-1 to TRBJ2-2, with a weak D call TRBD1 (6 bases). This CDR3 is built from 14 residues. Deletions cut 4 bases from V and 3 bases from J, with 12 bases between. Germline V gene lookup returns CDR1 SQVTM and CDR2 ANQGSEA. The DNA of the CDR3 is TGCAGCGTTGTAGGGACACCTTACACCGGGGAGCTGTTTTTT. It encodes CSVVGTPYTGELFF.

The gene calls are TRBV10-3 and TRBJ1-5; D possibly corresponds to TRBD1 (5 bases). The germline V gene encodes CDR1 ENHRY and CDR2 SYGVKD. The CDR3 spans 13 residues. Trimming cost V 8 bases and J 3 bases, with 11 bases left between them. CDR3 protein: CAIRGAFNQPQHF. CDR3 nucleotides: TGTGCCATCCGTGGGGCCTTCAATCAGCCCCAGCATTTT.

CDR3 region: CSVQPDGKTQYF. CDR3 sequence (DNA): TGCAGCGTCCAACCGGACGGGAAGACCCAGTACTTC. The chain has TRBV29-1 and TRBJ2-5, with D perhaps TRBD2 (5 bases). V was shortened by 6 bases and J by 6 bases, with 14 bases between the two germline ends. The germline gives CDR1 SQVTM, CDR2 ANQGSEA. The CDR3 covers 12 residues.

The chain links TRBV18 to TRBJ2-5, with 7 bases identical to TRBD1. The CDR3 contains 15 residues. Germline CDR1 reads KGHSH; CDR2 reads LQKENI. The trim removed 1 base at V and 5 bases at J, leaving 7 bases unmatched. CDR3: CASSPRGQYGETQYF. CDR3 DNA: TGTGCCAGCTCACCACGGGGACAGTATGGGGAGACCCAGTACTTC.

The gene calls are TRBV29-1 and TRBJ2-6, with D unresolved. Germline V gene data show CDR1 as SQVTM and CDR2 as ANQGSEA. The CDR3 covers 14 residues. The V end was cut by 3 bases, the J end by 0 bases, with 6 bases between. The CDR3 nucleotides are TGCAGCGTTGACAGCTCCTCTGGGGCCAACGTCCTGACTTTC. Translation gives CSVDSSSGANVLTF.

The genes are TRBV2 and TRBJ1-2, with a tentative D call TRBD1 (5 bases). The germline CDR1 and CDR2 sequences are SNHLY and FYNNEI. V was shortened by 7 bases and J by 7 bases, with 16 bases between the two germline ends. This CDR3 is 13 amino acids long. The CDR3 is CASTEGQGLGYTF. Here the CDR3 DNA reads TGTGCCAGCACCGAAGGGCAGGGTCTTGGCTACACCTTC.

This clone was seen once. The chain uses TRBV6-5 and TRBJ2-3; 7 bases fit TRBD2. The CDR3 consists of 15 residues. Germline-derived CDR1 and CDR2 are MNHEY and SVGAGI. The V and J ends lost 4 bases and 4 bases, in that order; junction bases with no gene match: 8. This chain's CDR3 is CASSLAGVGPDTQYF. Written as DNA, the CDR3 is TGTGCCAGCAGTTTGGCGGGAGTCGGGCCAGATACGCAGTATTTT.

The V and J genes are TRBV5-1 and TRBJ2-6; TRBD2 aligns across 7 bases. J was trimmed by 2 bases and V by 2 bases; bases with no gene match: 10. The CDR3 has 18 residues. Germline CDR1 and CDR2: SGHRS and YFSETQ. The CDR3 region is CASSFERGRGAGANVLTF. The CDR3 region has the DNA TGCGCCAGCAGCTTCGAGCGGGGACGAGGGGCTGGGGCCAACGTCCTGACTTTC.

The chain has TRBV5-1 and TRBJ2-3, with D tentatively TRBD2 (5 bases). In germline, CDR1 is SGHRS, CDR2 YFSETQ. V shed 1 base and J shed 10 bases, with 10 bases lying between them. This CDR3 region has 12 residues. The CDR3 DNA sequence: TGCGCCAGCAGCTTGACTAGTGTAGCGCAGTATTTT. It specifies CASSLTSVAQYF.

The CDR3: CASTAVRANSPLHF. For the CDR3, the DNA is TGTGCCAGCACCGCCGTCCGAGCCAATTCACCCCTCCACTTT. The rearrangement links TRBV6-5 to TRBJ1-6; D is unclear. V was clipped by 7 bases and J by 7 bases, with 14 bases between them. CDR3 length equals 14 residues. CDR1 and CDR2 from the germline V gene are MNHEY and SVGAGI.